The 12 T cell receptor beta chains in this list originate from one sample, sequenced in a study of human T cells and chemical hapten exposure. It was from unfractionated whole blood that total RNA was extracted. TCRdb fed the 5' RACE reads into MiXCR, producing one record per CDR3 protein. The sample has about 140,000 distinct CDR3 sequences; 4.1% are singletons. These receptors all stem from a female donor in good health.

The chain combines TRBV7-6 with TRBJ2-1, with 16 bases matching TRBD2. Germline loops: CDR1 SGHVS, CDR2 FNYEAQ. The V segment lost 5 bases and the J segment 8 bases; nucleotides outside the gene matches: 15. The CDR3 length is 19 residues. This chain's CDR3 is CASSLGTSGGDYNDHEQFF. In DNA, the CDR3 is TGTGCCAGCAGCCTAGGGACTAGCGGGGGGGACTACAACGACCATGAGCAGTTCTTC.

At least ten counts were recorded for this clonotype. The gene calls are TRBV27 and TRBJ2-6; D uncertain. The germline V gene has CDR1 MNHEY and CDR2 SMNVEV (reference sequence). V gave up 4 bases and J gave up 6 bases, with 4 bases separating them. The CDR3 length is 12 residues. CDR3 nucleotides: TGTGCCAGCAGTTCCCTGGCCAACGTCCTGACTTTC. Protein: CASSSLANVLTF.

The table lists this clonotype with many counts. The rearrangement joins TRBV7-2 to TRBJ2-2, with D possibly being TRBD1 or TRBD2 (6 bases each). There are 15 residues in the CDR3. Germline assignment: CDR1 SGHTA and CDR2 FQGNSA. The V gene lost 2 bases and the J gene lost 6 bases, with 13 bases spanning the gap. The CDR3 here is CASSLFRGLAGELFF. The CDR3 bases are TGTGCCAGCAGCTTATTTCGGGGGCTGGCCGGGGAGCTGTTTTTT.

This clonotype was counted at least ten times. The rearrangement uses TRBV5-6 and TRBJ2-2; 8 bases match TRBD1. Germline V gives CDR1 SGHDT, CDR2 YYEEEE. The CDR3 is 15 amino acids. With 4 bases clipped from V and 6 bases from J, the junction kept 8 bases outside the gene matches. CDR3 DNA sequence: TGTGCCAGCAGCCTCCTACAGGGGGGCCCCGGGGAGCTGTTTTTT. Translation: CASSLLQGGPGELFF.

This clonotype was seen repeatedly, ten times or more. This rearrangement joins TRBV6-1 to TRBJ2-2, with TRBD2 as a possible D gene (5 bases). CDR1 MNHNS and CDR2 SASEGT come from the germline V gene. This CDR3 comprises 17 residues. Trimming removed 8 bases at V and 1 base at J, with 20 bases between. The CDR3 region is CASFLGVVPLNTGELFF. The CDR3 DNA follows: TGTGCCAGCTTCCTGGGAGTGGTCCCCCTGAACACCGGGGAGCTGTTTTTT.

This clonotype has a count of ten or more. In DNA form, the CDR3 reads TGTGCCAGCAGTGACCCGACTAGAGGGAGGGAGACCCAGTACTTC. As protein: CASSDPTRGRETQYF. The chain couples TRBV6-1 to TRBJ2-5; TRBD2 might be the D (6 bases). With 3 bases removed from V and 5 bases from J, the gap between germline ends came to 16 bases. The CDR3 contains 15 residues. CDR1 is MNHNS, CDR2 SASEGT, per germline.

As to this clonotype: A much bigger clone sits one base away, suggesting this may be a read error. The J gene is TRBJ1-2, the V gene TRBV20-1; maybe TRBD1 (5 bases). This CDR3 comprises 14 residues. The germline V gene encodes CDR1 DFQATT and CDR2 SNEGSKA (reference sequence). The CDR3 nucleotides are TGCAGTGCTATGACAAGGGACGCTAACGATGGCTACACCTTC. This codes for CSAMTRDANDGYTF.

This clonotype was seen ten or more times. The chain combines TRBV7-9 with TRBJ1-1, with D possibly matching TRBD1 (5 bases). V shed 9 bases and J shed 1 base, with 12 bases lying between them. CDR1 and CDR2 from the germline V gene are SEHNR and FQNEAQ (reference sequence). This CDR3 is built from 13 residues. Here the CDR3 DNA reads TGTGCCAGTACGGGACCGAAGAACACTGAAGCTTTCTTT. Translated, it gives CASTGPKNTEAFF.

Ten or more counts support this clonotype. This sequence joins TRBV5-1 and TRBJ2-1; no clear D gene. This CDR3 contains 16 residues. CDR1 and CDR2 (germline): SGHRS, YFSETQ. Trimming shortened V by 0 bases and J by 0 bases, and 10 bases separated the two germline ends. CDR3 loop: CASSLAIAVSYNEQFF. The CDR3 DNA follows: TGCGCCAGCAGCTTGGCAATAGCAGTCTCCTACAATGAGCAGTTCTTC.

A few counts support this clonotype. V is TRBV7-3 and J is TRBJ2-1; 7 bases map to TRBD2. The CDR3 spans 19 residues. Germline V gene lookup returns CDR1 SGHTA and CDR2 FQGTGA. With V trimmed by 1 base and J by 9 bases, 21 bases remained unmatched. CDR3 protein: CASSLIAPEWAGEITEQFF. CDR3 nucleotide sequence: TGTGCCAGCAGCTTAATTGCCCCAGAGTGGGCGGGGGAGATCACTGAGCAGTTCTTC. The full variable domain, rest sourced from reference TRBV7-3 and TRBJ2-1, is GAGVSQTPSNKVTEKGKYVELRCDPISGHTALYWYRQSLGQGPEFLIYFQGTGAADDSGLPNDRFFAVRPEGSVSTLKIQRTERGDSAVYLCASSLIAPEWAGEITEQFFGPGTRLTVL.

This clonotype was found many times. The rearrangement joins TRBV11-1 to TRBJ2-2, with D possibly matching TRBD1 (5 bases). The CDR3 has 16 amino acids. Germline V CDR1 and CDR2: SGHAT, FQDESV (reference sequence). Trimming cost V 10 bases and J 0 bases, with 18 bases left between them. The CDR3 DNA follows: TGTGCCATCAAGCTTACCGCAGGGACGAACACCGGGGAGCTGTTTTTT. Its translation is CAIKLTAGTNTGELFF.

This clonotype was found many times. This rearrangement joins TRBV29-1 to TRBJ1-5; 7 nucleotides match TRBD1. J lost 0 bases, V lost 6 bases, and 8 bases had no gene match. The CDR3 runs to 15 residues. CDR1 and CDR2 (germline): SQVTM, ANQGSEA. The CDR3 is CSVAGTADSNQPQHF. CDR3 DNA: TGCAGCGTAGCCGGGACAGCTGATAGCAATCAGCCCCAGCATTTT.